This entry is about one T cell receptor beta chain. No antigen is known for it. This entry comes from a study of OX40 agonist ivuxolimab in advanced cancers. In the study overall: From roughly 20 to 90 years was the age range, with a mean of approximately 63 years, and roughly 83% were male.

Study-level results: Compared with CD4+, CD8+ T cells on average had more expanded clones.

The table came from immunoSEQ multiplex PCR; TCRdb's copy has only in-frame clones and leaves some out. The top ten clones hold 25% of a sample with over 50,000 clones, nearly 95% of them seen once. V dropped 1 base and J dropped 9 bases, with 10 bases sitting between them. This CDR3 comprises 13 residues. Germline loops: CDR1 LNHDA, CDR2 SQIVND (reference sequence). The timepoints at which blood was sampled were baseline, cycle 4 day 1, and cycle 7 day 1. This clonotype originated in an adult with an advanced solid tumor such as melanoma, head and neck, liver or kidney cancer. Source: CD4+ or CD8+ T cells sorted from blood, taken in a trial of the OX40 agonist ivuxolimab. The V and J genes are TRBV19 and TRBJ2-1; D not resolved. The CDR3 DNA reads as TGTGCCAGTAGTATAGTTGTCAGAAGTGAGCAGTTCTTC. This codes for CASSIVVRSEQFF.